A selection of T cell receptor beta chains follows, all from one sample in a study of cytomegalovirus exposure and HLA in healthy donors. Clones were sequenced by immunoSEQ multiplex PCR, and TCRdb holds only the in-frame ones, with some missing. The table records 160,000 or so clones, around 77% of them present only once. The sequenced sample consisted of PBMCs. Receptors were obtained from a man in his 60s in good health and CMV-seronegative. Each CDR3 is given with its conserved first and last residue. Each record gives: CDR3 DNA, CDR3 protein, clone size, J gene, D gene, V gene. The D gene is left open where the match is weak. Clone size is given for some rows only: seen once, a few or many times, or a class if the clone is expanded.

CDR3nt: TGTGCCAGCAGCTTAGCACAGGCCCCCACTGAAGCTTTCTTT
CDR3aa: CASSLAQAPTEAFF
abundance: .
j_gene: TRBJ1-1
d_gene: .
v_gene: TRBV7-9

CDR3nt: TGCGCCAGCAGCTTGACAGGGGGCGTGAGTGGGGCCGGGGAGCTGTTTTTT
CDR3aa: CASSLTGGVSGAGELFF
abundance: .
j_gene: TRBJ2-2
d_gene: TRBD1
v_gene: TRBV5-1

CDR3nt: TGCGCCAGCAGTCTACACCGGGACAGGGGATTTAATTCACCCCTCCACTTT
CDR3aa: CASSLHRDRGFNSPLHF
abundance: .
j_gene: TRBJ1-6
d_gene: TRBD1
v_gene: TRBV23-1

CDR3nt: TGTGCCAGCAGCTTATCATCTAGCGGGGGCCTTTCTGGGGCCAACGTCCTGACTTTC
CDR3aa: CASSLSSSGGLSGANVLTF
abundance: .
j_gene: TRBJ2-6
d_gene: TRBD2
v_gene: TRBV7-2

CDR3nt: TGTGCCAGTTCATCCGGGACAGACTCCTACGAGCAGTACTTC
CDR3aa: CASSSGTDSYEQYF
abundance: .
j_gene: TRBJ2-7
d_gene: TRBD1
v_gene: TRBV2

CDR3nt: TGCAGCGTTGGCGGGTACGGGACTAGAGCGACATGGCAGTTCTTC
CDR3aa: CSVGGYGTRATWQFF
abundance: few
j_gene: TRBJ2-1
d_gene: TRBD2
v_gene: TRBV29-1

CDR3nt: TGTGCCAGCAGTTGGCGGGGGCCGGACACCGGGGAGCTGTTTTTT
CDR3aa: CASSWRGPDTGELFF
abundance: .
j_gene: TRBJ2-2
d_gene: .
v_gene: TRBV6-5

CDR3nt: TGTGCCAGCAGTTTTATAGCAGGGACATCCTACAATGAGCAGTTCTTC
CDR3aa: CASSFIAGTSYNEQFF
abundance: few
j_gene: TRBJ2-1
d_gene: .
v_gene: TRBV28

CDR3nt: TGTGCCAGCAGCCGCTACCGGGCCATAGCGAGCAATGAGCAGTTCTTC
CDR3aa: CASSRYRAIASNEQFF
abundance: .
j_gene: TRBJ2-1
d_gene: .
v_gene: TRBV28

CDR3nt: TGTGCCAGCAGTTACTCTACAGGGTATGGCTACACCTTC
CDR3aa: CASSYSTGYGYTF
abundance: .
j_gene: TRBJ1-2
d_gene: .
v_gene: TRBV6-5

CDR3nt: TGTGCCAGTAGTATCAATGGGGGAGGGGCTGAAGCTTTCTTT
CDR3aa: CASSINGGGAEAFF
abundance: .
j_gene: TRBJ1-1
d_gene: .
v_gene: TRBV19

CDR3nt: TGTGCCAGCAGCGGAGGGACAGGGGTGAACTCCTACGAGCAGTACTTC
CDR3aa: CASSGGTGVNSYEQYF
abundance: .
j_gene: TRBJ2-7
d_gene: TRBD1
v_gene: TRBV7-9

CDR3nt: TGTGCCAGCAGCTTAGCACAGAAAACCTACGAGCAGTACTTC
CDR3aa: CASSLAQKTYEQYF
abundance: .
j_gene: TRBJ2-7
d_gene: .
v_gene: TRBV7-9

CDR3nt: TGTGCCAGCAGTTCAACAGCGAACACCGGGGAGCTGTTTTTT
CDR3aa: CASSSTANTGELFF
abundance: .
j_gene: TRBJ2-2
d_gene: .
v_gene: TRBV7-2

CDR3nt: TGTGCCAGCAGTACGGGACAGTTGAACACTGAAGCTTTCTTT
CDR3aa: CASSTGQLNTEAFF
abundance: .
j_gene: TRBJ1-1
d_gene: TRBD1
v_gene: TRBV2

CDR3nt: TGTGCCAGCAGCCCCGGACTAGCGGCAGATACGCAGTATTTT
CDR3aa: CASSPGLAADTQYF
abundance: .
j_gene: TRBJ2-3
d_gene: TRBD2
v_gene: TRBV9

CDR3nt: TGCGCCAGCAGTGGTACAGGGGCAAGAGAGCAGTACTTC
CDR3aa: CASSGTGAREQYF
abundance: few
j_gene: TRBJ2-7
d_gene: TRBD1
v_gene: TRBV10-2